This T cell receptor beta chain was captured by sequencing in a study of T cell changes during pregnancy in multiple sclerosis. With 1 base clipped from V and 8 bases from J, the junction kept 5 bases outside the gene matches. This CDR3 has 15 residues. Germline values: CDR1 LGHNA, CDR2 YNFKEQ. Libraries were prepared by immunoSEQ multiplex PCR; TCRdb keeps only in-frame clonotypes and omits some of them. The sample carries about 59,000 clones, 94% recorded once. The material sequenced was CD8+ T cells from peripheral blood mononuclear cells, taken after pregnancy. The source of this sequence is a female donor with multiple sclerosis, enrolled in a pregnancy study. This chain uses TRBV4-2 with TRBJ2-1; TRBD2 matches at 10 bases. CDR3 loop: CASSQGAGGPDEQFF. The CDR3 DNA sequence: TGTGCCAGCAGCCAAGGAGCGGGAGGGCCGGATGAGCAGTTCTTC.